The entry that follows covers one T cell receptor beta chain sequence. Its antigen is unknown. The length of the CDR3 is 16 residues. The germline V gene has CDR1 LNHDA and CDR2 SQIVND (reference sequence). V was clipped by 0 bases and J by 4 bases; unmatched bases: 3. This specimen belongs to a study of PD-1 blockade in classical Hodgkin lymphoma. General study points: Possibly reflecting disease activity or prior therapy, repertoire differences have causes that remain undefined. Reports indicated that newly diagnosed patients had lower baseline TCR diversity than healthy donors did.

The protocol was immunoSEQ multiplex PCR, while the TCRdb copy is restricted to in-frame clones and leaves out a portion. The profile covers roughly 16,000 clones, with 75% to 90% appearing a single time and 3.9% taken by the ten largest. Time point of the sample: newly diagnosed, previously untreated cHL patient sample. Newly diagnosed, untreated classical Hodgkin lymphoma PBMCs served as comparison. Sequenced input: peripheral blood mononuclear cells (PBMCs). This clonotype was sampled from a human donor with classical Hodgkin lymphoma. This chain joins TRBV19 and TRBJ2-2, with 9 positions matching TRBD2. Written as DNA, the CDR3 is TGTGCCAGTAGTATAGAGGGCGGGAGGGGCACCGGGGAGCTGTTTTTT. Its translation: CASSIEGGRGTGELFF.